This T cell receptor (beta chain) originates from a study of blood T cell repertoires in COVID-19 (dated by TCRdb to between 2020 and 2021). About the investigation overall: Samples from collaborators originated in the United States, Italy and Spain and spanned both the acute and convalescent phases of COVID-19. The repertoires were released in a freely available public database intended as a resource for research on the immune response to SARS-CoV-2. A de-identified subject ID, COVID-19 status, age in years and sex were almost always included in the sample metadata. The prospective study material was composed of cDNA or gDNA derived from T cells, B-cell-depleted T cells, or PBMCs. The dataset comprised deeply sampled blood TCRbeta repertoires from subjects exposed to, actively infected with, or recovered from COVID-19. Where HLA class I and class II types were available, the types were taken from metadata supplied by the sample provider, not from assay-based typing. Samples were obtained from the ongoing ImmuneRACE study (first 160 participants) and from some 1,300 subjects provided by 6 global collaborators.

Germline trimming amounts to 9 bases on V and 5 bases on J, with 5 as the count of junction bases outside the gene matches. Counted from cysteine to phenylalanine, this CDR3 has 12 amino acids. Left in the record is the CDR3 DNA by itself, 36 bases read in frame from the first base. From the germline V gene, CDR1 is ENHRY and CDR2 is SYGVKD. On this clone: No antigen is known for it. It has no much larger one-base neighbor in the sample; base qualities were not kept.

At one collaborating source in Seattle, patients were enrolled during active infection and were followed longitudinally through the course of disease. Collaborating institutions collected whole blood in K2EDTA tubes following their own protocols. For TCRbeta analysis, collaborators shipped samples in one of three forms: frozen whole blood, isolated PBMCs, or DNA extracted from either of those sample types. The research as a whole found: How much clinical and demographic metadata was included differed by source and by participant, and the metadata was provided uncurated.

TCRbeta CDR3 regions were amplified from genomic DNA by means of the immunoSEQ Assay, a bias-controlled multiplex PCR. As for how the authors treated the data: Within the assay, amplification of reference gene primers was used to estimate how many nucleated cells each sample contained. To quantify the absolute abundance of each unique TCRbeta CDR3 rearrangement, sequence reads were collapsed and filtered. Productive Simpson clonality was computed per sample as the square root of Simpson's diversity index over productive rearrangements. Entries here come from immuneACCESS through TCRdb and include only in-frame sequences with V and J called. Some clones fail to appear in such tables; in the studies checked, an unresolved V gene covers under half of the shortfall, and the cause of the remainder is unknown. The V and J calls and clone size come from that table; D and trimming were worked out from the DNA. In all, the sample holds a few hundred thousand clones, and roughly 90% of those were seen once. Approximately 3% of the sample lies in the top ten.

This receptor was taken from a woman in her 30s with COVID-19, enrolled during active disease. The material sequenced was peripheral blood. The sequence joins TRBV10-3 to TRBJ2-7, with 9 middle bases fitting TRBD1. The CDR3 region reads CAMGTGFNEQYF. The nucleotides are TGTGCCATGGGGACAGGGTTCAACGAGCAGTACTTC.